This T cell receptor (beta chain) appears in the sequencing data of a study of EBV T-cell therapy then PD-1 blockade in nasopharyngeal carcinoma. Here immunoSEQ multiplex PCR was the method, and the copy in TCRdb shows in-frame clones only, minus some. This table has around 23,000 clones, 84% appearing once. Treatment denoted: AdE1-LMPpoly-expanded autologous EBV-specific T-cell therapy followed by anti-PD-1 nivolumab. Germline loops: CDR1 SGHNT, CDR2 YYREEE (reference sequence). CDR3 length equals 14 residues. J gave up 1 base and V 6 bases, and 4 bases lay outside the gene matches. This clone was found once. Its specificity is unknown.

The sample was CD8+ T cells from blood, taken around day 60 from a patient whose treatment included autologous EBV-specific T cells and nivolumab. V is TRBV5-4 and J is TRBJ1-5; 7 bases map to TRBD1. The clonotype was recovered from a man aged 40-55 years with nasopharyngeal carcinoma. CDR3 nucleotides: TGTGCCAGCACGAACAGGGGAAGCAATCAGCCCCAGCATTTT. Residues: CASTNRGSNQPQHF.